Below are 14 T cell receptor beta chains sequenced from a single sample in a study of PD-1 blockade in classical Hodgkin lymphoma. Stated time point: cycle 4 day 1 (C4D1), after more than five weeks of nivolumab. There was relapse after autologous stem cell transplantation in every patient, and there was variation in brentuximab vedotin exposure. Out of thawed PBMCs, magnetic negative selection purified CD4+ T cells. Some clones are missing from TCRdb's copy, which holds only in-frame ones; the method was immunoSEQ multiplex PCR. Of around 12,000 clones listed, roughly 74% are singletons. The material was CD4+ T cells from blood, obtained before the fourth cycle of nivolumab. All receptors come from a human donor with classical Hodgkin lymphoma.

This chain uses TRBV11-3 with TRBJ2-3, with 13 bases lining up with TRBD2. This CDR3 is 15 amino acids long. Looked up from germline, CDR1 is SGHNT and CDR2 is YENEEA. After removal of 5 bases from V and 6 bases from J, the junction contained 5 bases not matched to a gene. The CDR3: CASSRLAGGADTQYF. The CDR3, as DNA: TGTGCCAGCAGCCGACTAGCGGGAGGAGCCGATACGCAGTATTTT. The variable domain in full, with the rest retrieved from reference TRBV11-3 and TRBJ2-3, is EAGVVQSPRYKIIEKKQPVAFWCNPISGHNTLYWYLQNLGQGPELLIRYENEEAVDDSQLPKDRFSAERLKGVDSTLKIQPAELGDSAVYLCASSRLAGGADTQYFGPGTRLTVL.

V usage is TRBV7-2 and J usage is TRBJ2-5; D not certain. The CDR3 contains 13 residues. Germline V gives CDR1 SGHTA, CDR2 FQGNSA. The V and J ends lost 5 bases and 2 bases respectively, with 9 bases between them. This chain's CDR3 is CASSPHPQETQYF. CDR3 nucleotides: TGTGCCAGCAGCCCGCACCCACAAGAGACCCAGTACTTC.

This clone was detected once. CDR3 sequence: CASSLGGRNTEAFF. CDR3 in DNA: TGTGCCAGCAGTTTGGGGGGGAGGAACACTGAAGCTTTCTTT. The V gene is TRBV27, the J gene TRBJ1-1, with D possibly TRBD1 on 5 matching bases. This CDR3 has 14 residues. The V gene lost 3 bases and the J gene lost 1 base, with 9 bases spanning the gap. CDR1 and CDR2 from the germline V gene are MNHEY and SMNVEV (reference sequence).

The CDR3 loop reads CAISESARGAEAFF. As DNA, the CDR3 is TGTGCCATCAGTGAGTCCGCCCGGGGGGCTGAAGCTTTCTTT. The chain carries TRBV10-3 and TRBJ1-1, with D perhaps TRBD1 (5 bases). The CDR3 is 14 amino acids. V was trimmed by 0 bases and J by 6 bases, leaving 11 bases between them. The germline gives CDR1 ENHRY, CDR2 SYGVKD.

This rearrangement joins TRBV6-5 to TRBJ1-1; TRBD1 might be the D (6 bases). Germline assignment: CDR1 MNHEY and CDR2 SVGAGI. Trimming removed 8 bases from V and 3 bases from J, with 13 bases in between. The CDR3 loop spans 13 amino acids. CDR3 coding DNA: TGTGCCAGCGCGGGGGGCTGGTACACTGAAGCTTTCTTT. This gives the protein CASAGGWYTEAFF.

The chain is built from TRBV11-2 and TRBJ2-1, with TRBD2 matching over 8 bases. The J segment lost 0 bases and the V segment lost 5 bases, leaving 3 bases of the junction unmatched. This CDR3 spans 15 amino acids. Germline V gives CDR1 SGHAT, CDR2 FQNNGV. The CDR3 nucleotides are TGTGCCAGCAGCCGAAGCGGGAGCTCCTACAATGAGCAGTTCTTC. This codes for CASSRSGSSYNEQFF.

This clone was seen more than once but under ten times. V usage is TRBV9 and J usage is TRBJ1-1, with D perhaps TRBD1 (5 bases). Trimming shortened V by 0 bases and J by 0 bases, and 6 bases separated the two germline ends. The CDR3 spans 14 residues. Per the germline V gene, CDR1 is SGDLS and CDR2 is YYNGEE. The CDR3 protein is CASSVDRLNTEAFF. The CDR3 DNA is TGTGCCAGCAGCGTAGACAGGTTGAACACTGAAGCTTTCTTT.

This clone was detected a few times. The CDR3 coding sequence is TGTGCCAGCAGCCGGGGGACAGGGGTTGGCCAGCCCCAGCATTTT. Encoded protein: CASSRGTGVGQPQHF. The J gene is TRBJ1-5, the V gene TRBV11-2, with TRBD1 matching 10 bases. The V gene's germline CDR1 is SGHAT and CDR2 FQNNGV. V was pared by 5 bases and J by 7 bases, with 8 bases of the junction left unmatched. This CDR3 has 15 residues.

The chain combines TRBV7-6 with TRBJ2-7; D is perhaps TRBD1 or TRBD2 (5 bases each). The V gene's germline CDR1 is SGHVS and CDR2 FNYEAQ. V shed 3 bases and J shed 2 bases, with 8 bases lying between them. The CDR3 is made up of 13 amino acids. DNA for the CDR3: TGTGCCAGCAGCTTTGGGACCCCCTACGAGCAGTACTTC. Its protein is CASSFGTPYEQYF.

The chain joins TRBV28 to TRBJ2-3, with D perhaps matching TRBD1 (7 bases). With 7 bases removed from V and 2 bases from J, the gap between germline ends came to 16 bases. The germline CDR1 and CDR2 sequences are MDHEN and SYDVKM. This CDR3 is built from 15 residues. The DNA of the CDR3 is TGTGCCAGCAAGACAGACAGGGAGGACACAGATACGCAGTATTTT. Amino acid sequence: CASKTDREDTDTQYF.

The V call is TRBV6-5, the J call TRBJ2-1; 12 bases line up with TRBD2. The junction had 3 bases not matched to a gene; V was cut back by 6 bases and J by 3 bases. Germline CDR1 reads MNHEY; CDR2 reads SVGAGI. The CDR3 loop spans 15 amino acids. DNA for the CDR3: TGTGCCAGCAGCGAACTAGCGGGAGGCTACAATGAGCAGTTCTTC. This gives the protein CASSELAGGYNEQFF.

This sequence joins TRBV2 and TRBJ2-5; tentatively, D is TRBD2 (6 bases). Trimming stripped 6 bases from V and 0 bases from J, with 11 bases between. Looked up from germline, CDR1 is SNHLY and CDR2 is FYNNEI. This CDR3 spans 14 amino acids. CDR3 region: CASRERTNQETQYF. The CDR3 DNA sequence: TGTGCCAGCAGGGAACGGACTAACCAAGAGACCCAGTACTTC.

The chain couples TRBV10-3 to TRBJ2-7; 7 positions agree with TRBD2. Germline CDR1 and CDR2: ENHRY and SYGVKD. The CDR3 contains 13 residues. V dropped 8 bases and J dropped 2; count of bases not matched to a gene: 6. CDR3 bases: TGTGCCATCTCCTGGGAGGGGACCTACGAGCAGTACTTC. Translating it yields CAISWEGTYEQYF.

As DNA, the CDR3 is TGTGCCATCAGCGCTGACAGGACTAGGCAGGCTGGGGCCAACGTCCTGACTTTC. As protein: CAISADRTRQAGANVLTF. This chain connects TRBV10-3 to TRBJ2-6; tentative D call: TRBD2 (7 bases). V was cut by 6 bases and J by 2 bases, with 20 bases left in between. Germline V gene sequence: CDR1 ENHRY, CDR2 SYGVKD. The CDR3 length is 18 residues.